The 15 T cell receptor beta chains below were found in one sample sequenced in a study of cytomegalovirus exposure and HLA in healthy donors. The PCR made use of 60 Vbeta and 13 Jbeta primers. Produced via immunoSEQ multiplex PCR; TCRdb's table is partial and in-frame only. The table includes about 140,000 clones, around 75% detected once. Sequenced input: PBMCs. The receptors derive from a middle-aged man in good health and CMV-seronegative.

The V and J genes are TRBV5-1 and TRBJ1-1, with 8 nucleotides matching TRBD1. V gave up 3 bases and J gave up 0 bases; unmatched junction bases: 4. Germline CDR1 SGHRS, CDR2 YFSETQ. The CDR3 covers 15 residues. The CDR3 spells CASSWTTGVNTEAFF. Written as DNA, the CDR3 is TGCGCCAGCAGCTGGACGACAGGGGTGAACACTGAAGCTTTCTTT.

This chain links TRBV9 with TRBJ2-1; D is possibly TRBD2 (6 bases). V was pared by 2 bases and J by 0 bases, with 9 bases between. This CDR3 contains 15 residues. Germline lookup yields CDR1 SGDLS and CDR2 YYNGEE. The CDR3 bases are TGTGCCAGCAGCGTGAACGGGGGCTCCTACAATGAGCAGTTCTTC. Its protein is CASSVNGGSYNEQFF.

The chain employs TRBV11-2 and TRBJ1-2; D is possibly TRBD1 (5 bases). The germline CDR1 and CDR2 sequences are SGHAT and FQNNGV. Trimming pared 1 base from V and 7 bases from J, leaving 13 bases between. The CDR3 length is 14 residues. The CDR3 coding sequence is TGTGCCAGCAGCTTAGTGATAGGGGACTTTGGCTACACCTTC. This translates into CASSLVIGDFGYTF.

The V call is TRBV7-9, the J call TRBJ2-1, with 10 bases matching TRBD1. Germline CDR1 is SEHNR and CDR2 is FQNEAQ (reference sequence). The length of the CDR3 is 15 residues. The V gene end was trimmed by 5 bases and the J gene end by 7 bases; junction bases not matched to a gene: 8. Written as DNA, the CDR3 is TGTGCCAGCAGCACCACCCGGGACAGGGGAAATGAGCAGTTCTTC. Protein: CASSTTRDRGNEQFF.

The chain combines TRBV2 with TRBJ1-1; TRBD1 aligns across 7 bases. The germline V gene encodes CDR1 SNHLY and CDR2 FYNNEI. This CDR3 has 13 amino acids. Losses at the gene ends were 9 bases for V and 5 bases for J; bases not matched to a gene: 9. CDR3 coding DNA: TGTGCCAGTACTAGGGACAGTCGGACTGAAGCTTTCTTT. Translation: CASTRDSRTEAFF.

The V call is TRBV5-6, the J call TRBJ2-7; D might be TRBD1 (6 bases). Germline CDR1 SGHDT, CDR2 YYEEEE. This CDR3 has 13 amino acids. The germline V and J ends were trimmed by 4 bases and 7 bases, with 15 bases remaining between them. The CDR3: CASSTPGTSEQYF. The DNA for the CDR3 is TGTGCCAGCAGCACCCCCGGGACATCTGAGCAGTACTTC.

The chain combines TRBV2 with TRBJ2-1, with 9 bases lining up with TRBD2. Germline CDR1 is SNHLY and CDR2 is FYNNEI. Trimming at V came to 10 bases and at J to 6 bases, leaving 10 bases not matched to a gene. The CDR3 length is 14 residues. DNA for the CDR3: TGTGCCACCAAACTAGCGGGTTACATCAATGAGCAGTTCTTC. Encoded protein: CATKLAGYINEQFF.

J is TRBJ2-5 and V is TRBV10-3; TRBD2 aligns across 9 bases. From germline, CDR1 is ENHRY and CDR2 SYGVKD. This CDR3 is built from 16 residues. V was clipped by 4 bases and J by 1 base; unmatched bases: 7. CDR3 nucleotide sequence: TGTGCCATCAGTGCAAGGACTAGCGCCACCCAAGAGACCCAGTACTTC. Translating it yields CAISARTSATQETQYF.

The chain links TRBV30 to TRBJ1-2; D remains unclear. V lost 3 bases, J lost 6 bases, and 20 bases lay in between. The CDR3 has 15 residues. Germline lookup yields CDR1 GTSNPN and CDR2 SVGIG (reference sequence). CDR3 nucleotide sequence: TGTGCCTGGAGCCCTCTGAGTATCCCTTCCCATGGCTACACCTTC. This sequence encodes CAWSPLSIPSHGYTF.

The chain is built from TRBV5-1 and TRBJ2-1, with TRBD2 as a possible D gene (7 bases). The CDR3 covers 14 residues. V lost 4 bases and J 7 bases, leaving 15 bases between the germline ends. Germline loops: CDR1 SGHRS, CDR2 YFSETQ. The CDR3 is CASSRGGLNNEQFF. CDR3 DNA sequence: TGCGCCAGCAGCAGGGGGGGCCTCAATAATGAGCAGTTCTTC.

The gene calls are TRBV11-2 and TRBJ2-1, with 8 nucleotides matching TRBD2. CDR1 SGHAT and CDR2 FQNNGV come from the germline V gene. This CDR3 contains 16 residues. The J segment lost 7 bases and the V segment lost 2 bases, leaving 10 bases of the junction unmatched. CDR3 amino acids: CASSLRRGGFLNEQFF. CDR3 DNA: TGTGCCAGCAGCTTAAGACGGGGGGGCTTCTTAAATGAGCAGTTCTTC.

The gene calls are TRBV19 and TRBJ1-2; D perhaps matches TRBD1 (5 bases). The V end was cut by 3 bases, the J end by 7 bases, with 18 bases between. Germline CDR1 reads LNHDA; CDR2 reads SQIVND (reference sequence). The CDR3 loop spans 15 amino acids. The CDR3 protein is CASSIRPSGNGGYTF. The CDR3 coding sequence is TGTGCCAGTAGTATCCGGCCCTCAGGGAATGGTGGCTACACCTTC.

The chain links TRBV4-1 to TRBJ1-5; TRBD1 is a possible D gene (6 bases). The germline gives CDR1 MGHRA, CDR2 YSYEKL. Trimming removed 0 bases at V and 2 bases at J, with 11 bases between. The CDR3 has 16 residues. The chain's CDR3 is CASSQDGGLGNQPQHF. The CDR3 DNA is TGCGCCAGCAGCCAAGACGGGGGGCTGGGCAATCAGCCCCAGCATTTT.

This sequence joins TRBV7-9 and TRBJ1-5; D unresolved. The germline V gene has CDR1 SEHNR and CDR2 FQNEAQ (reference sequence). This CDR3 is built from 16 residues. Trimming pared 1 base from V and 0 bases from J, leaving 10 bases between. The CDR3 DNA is TGTGCCAGCAGCTTAGTGGCAGGTACTAGCAATCAGCCCCAGCATTTT. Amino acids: CASSLVAGTSNQPQHF.

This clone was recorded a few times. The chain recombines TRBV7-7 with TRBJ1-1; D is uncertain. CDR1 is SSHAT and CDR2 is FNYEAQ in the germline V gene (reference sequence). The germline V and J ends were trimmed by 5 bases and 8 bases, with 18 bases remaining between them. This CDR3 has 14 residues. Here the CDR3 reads CASSAPEGSSEAFF. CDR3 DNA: TGTGCCAGCAGCGCCCCGGAGGGTAGTTCCGAAGCTTTCTTT.